The entry that follows covers one T cell receptor beta chain sequence. The repertoire was sequenced with immunoSEQ multiplex PCR; TCRdb's copy has only in-frame clones and lacks some. The profile shows 150,000 or so clones, 85% to 90% of them singletons. This sample is part of a study of cytomegalovirus exposure and HLA in healthy donors. V lost 0 bases and J lost 1, with 10 bases in between. In germline, CDR1 is LNHNV, CDR2 YYDKDF (reference sequence). The CDR3 runs to 17 residues. The rearrangement joins TRBV15 to TRBJ2-6; no clear D gene. This TCR was recovered from a woman in her thirties in good health and CMV-seropositive. The sequencing sample was made of PBMCs. The CDR3 protein is CATSREITASGANVLTF. The CDR3 DNA reads as TGTGCCACCAGCAGAGAGATAACCGCGTCTGGGGCCAACGTCCTGACTTTC.